This T cell receptor (beta chain) was retrieved from a study of Graves' ophthalmopathy and Graves' hyperthyroidism. The V gene lost 2 bases and the J gene lost 4 bases, with 12 bases spanning the gap. This CDR3 region has 14 residues. Germline CDR1 is SGHRS and CDR2 is YFSETQ. This clonotype has a count of ten or more. Scientists amplified the TCR beta CDR3 regions from RNA transcripts. Following a first-round RT-PCR that used HTBI primers, a second-round multiplex PCR was carried out. MiXCR, run by TCRdb on the multiplex PCR reads, gives a single entry per CDR3 protein. This table has 400,000 or so distinct CDR3 sequences, approximately 18% appearing once.

This rearrangement joins TRBV5-1 to TRBJ1-2; perhaps TRBD1 as D (5 bases). The TCR comes from an adult woman with stable Graves' hyperthyroidism. The sequencing sample was made of peripheral blood. CDR3 protein: CASSFGSQGYGYTF. For the CDR3, the DNA is TGCGCCAGCAGCTTTGGGTCGCAGGGCTATGGCTACACCTTC.